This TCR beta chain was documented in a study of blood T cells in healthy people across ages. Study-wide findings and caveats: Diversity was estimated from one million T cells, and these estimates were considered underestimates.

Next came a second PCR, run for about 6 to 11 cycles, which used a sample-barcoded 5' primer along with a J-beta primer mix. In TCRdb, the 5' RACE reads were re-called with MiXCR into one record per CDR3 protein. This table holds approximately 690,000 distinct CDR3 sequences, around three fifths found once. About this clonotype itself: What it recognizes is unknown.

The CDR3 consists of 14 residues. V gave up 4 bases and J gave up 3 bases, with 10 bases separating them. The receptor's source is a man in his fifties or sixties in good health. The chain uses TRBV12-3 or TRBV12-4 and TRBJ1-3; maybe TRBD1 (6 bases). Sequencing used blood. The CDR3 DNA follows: TGTGCCAGCAGTTGGGGGGCGCGTGGAAACACCATATATTTT. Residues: CASSWGARGNTIYF.